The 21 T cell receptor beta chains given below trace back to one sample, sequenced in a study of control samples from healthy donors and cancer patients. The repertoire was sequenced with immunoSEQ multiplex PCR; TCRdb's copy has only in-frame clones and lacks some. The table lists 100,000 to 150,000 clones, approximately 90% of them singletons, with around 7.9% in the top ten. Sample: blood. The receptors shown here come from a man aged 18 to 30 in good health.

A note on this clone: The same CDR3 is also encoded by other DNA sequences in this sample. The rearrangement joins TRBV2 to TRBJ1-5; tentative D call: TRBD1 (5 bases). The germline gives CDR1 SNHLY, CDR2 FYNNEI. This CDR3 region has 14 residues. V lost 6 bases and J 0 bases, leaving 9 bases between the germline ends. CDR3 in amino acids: CASRGLNSNQPQHF. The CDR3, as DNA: TGTGCCAGCAGGGGACTCAATAGCAATCAGCCCCAGCATTTT.

The CDR3 DNA is TGCGCCAGCACGAAATCACAGGGGGGTGAAGGAAAACTGTTTTTT. It translates to CASTKSQGGEGKLFF. The chain couples TRBV5-1 to TRBJ1-4; 8 nucleotides match TRBD1. CDR3 length equals 15 residues. Unmatched junction bases numbered 14, after V lost 6 bases and J lost 10 bases. Germline CDR1 reads SGHRS; CDR2 reads YFSETQ.

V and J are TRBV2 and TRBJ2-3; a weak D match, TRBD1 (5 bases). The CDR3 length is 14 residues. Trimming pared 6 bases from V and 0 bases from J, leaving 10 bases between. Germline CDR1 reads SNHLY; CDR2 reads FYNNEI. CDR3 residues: CASRRQGSTDTQYF. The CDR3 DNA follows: TGTGCCAGCAGGCGGCAGGGCAGCACAGATACGCAGTATTTT.

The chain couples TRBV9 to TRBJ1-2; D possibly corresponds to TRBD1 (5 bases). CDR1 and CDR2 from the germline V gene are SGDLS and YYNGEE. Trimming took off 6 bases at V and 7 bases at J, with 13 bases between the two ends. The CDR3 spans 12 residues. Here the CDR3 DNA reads TGTGCCAGCAACAGCGGGGCGGTTGGCTACACCTTC. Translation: CASNSGAVGYTF.

This chain's CDR3 is CASSPTTGAPTYGYTF. The CDR3 bases are TGTGCCAGCAGCCCTACTACAGGGGCACCCACCTATGGCTACACCTTC. The gene calls are TRBV7-3 and TRBJ1-2; the match to TRBD1 covers 7 bases. The CDR3 contains 16 residues. Germline assignment: CDR1 SGHTA and CDR2 FQGTGA. V gave up 5 bases and J gave up 4 bases; unmatched junction bases: 13.

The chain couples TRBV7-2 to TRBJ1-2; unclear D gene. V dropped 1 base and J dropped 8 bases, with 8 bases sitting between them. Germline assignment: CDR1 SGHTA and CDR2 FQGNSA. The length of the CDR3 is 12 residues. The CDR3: CASSLDGEGYTF. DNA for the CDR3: TGTGCCAGCAGCTTAGATGGGGAGGGCTACACCTTC.

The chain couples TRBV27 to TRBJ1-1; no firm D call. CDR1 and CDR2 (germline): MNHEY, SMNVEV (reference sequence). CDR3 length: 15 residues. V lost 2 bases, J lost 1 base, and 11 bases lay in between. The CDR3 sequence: CASSLNHGKNTEAFF. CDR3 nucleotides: TGTGCCAGCAGTTTAAATCACGGGAAGAACACTGAAGCTTTCTTT.

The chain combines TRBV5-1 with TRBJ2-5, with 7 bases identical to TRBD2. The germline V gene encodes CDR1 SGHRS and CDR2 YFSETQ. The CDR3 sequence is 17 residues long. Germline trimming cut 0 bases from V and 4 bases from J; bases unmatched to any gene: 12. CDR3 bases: TGCGCCAGCAGCTTGGAGCTAGCGGATAATTACGGAGAGACCCAGTACTTC. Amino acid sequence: CASSLELADNYGETQYF.

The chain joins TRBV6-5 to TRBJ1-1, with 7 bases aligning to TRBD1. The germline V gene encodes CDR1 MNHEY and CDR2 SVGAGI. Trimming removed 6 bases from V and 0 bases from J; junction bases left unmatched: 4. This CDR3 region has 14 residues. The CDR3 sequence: CASRRGQLNTEAFF. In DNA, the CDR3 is TGTGCCAGCAGAAGGGGACAGTTGAACACTGAAGCTTTCTTT.

The CDR3 sequence is CASSLRHRYEQYF. The CDR3 DNA follows: TGTGCCAGCAGCTTGAGACATCGGTACGAGCAGTACTTC. The genes are TRBV5-6 and TRBJ2-7, with D unresolved. The V gene lost 1 base and the J gene lost 4 bases, with 9 bases spanning the gap. CDR1 and CDR2 from the germline V gene are SGHDT and YYEEEE. The CDR3 runs 13 residues. The variable domain in full, completed from reference TRBV5-6 and TRBJ2-7, reads DAGVTQSPTHLIKTRGQQVTLRCSPKSGHDTVSWYQQALGQGPQFIFQYYEEEERQRGNFPDRFSGHQFPNYSSELNVNALLLGDSALYLCASSLRHRYEQYFGPGTRLTVT.

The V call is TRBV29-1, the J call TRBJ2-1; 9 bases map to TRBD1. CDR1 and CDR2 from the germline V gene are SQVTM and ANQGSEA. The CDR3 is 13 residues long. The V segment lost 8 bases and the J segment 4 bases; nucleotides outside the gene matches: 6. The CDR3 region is CSSIGQGYNEQFF. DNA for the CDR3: TGCAGCTCCATCGGACAGGGGTACAATGAGCAGTTCTTC.

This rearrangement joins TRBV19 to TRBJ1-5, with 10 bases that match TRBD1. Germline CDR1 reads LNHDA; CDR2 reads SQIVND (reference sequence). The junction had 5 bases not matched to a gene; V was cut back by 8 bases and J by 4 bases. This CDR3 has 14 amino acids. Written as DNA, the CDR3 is TGTGCCAGTCACAGACAGGGGGCGAATCAGCCCCAGCATTTT. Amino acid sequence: CASHRQGANQPQHF.

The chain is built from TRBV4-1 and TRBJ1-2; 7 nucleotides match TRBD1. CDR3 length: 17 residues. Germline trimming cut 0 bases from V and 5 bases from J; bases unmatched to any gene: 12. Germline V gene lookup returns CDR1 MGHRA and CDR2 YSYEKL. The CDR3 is CASSQDRGDKNRYGYTF. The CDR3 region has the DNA TGCGCCAGCAGCCAAGACAGGGGGGATAAGAATCGGTATGGCTACACCTTC.

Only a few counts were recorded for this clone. CDR3 nucleotides: TGTGCCTGGAGTAGTCAAGGGGAATCTAACTATGGCTACACCTTC. Amino acids: CAWSSQGESNYGYTF. This chain uses TRBV30 with TRBJ1-2, with a tentative D call TRBD1 (5 bases). There are 15 residues in the CDR3. Looked up from germline, CDR1 is GTSNPN and CDR2 is SVGIG (reference sequence). The V gene lost 2 bases and the J gene lost 0 bases, with 13 bases spanning the gap.

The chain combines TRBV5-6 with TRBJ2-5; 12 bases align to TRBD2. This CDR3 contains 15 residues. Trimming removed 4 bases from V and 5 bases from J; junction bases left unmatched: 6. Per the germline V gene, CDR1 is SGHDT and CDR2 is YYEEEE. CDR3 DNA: TGTGCCAGCAGCCCTAGCGGGGGGGCCCTGGAGACCCAGTACTTC. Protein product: CASSPSGGALETQYF.

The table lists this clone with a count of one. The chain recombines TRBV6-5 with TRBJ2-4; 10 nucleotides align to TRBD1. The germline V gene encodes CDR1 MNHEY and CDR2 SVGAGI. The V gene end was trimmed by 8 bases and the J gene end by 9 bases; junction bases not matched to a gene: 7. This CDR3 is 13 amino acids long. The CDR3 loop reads CASGGRDRGIQYF. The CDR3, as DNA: TGTGCCAGCGGAGGGCGGGACAGGGGCATTCAGTACTTC.

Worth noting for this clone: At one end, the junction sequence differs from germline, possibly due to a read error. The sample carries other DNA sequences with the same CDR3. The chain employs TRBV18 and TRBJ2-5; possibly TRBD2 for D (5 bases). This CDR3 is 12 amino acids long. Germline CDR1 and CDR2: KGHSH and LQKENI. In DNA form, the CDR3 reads TGTGCCAGCTCACCACAGGGAGAGACTCAGTACTTC. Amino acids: CASSPQGETQYF.

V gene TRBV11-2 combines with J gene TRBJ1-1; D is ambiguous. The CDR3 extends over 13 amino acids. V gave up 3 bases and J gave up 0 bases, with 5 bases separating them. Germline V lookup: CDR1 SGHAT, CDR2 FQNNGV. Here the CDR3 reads CASSLSVNTEAFF. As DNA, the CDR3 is TGTGCCAGCAGCTTGAGTGTGAACACTGAAGCTTTCTTT.

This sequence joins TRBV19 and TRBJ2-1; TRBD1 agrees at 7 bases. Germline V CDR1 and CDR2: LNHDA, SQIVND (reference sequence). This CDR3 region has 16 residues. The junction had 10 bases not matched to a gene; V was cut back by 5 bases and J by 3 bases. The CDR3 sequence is CASSPSWAGGYNEQFF. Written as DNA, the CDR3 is TGTGCCAGTAGTCCTTCTTGGGCAGGGGGCTACAATGAGCAGTTCTTC. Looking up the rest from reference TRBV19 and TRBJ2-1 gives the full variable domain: DGGITQSPKYLFRKEGQNVTLSCEQNLNHDAMYWYRQDPGQGLRLIYYSQIVNDFQKGDIAEGYSVSREKKESFPLTVTSAQKNPTAFYLCASSPSWAGGYNEQFFGPGTRLTVL.

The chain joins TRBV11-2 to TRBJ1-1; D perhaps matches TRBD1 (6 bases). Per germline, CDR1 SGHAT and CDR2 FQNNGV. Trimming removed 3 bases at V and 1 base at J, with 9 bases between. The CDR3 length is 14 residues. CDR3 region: CASSFLQGNTEAFF. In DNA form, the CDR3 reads TGTGCCAGCAGCTTCCTACAGGGGAACACTGAAGCTTTCTTT.

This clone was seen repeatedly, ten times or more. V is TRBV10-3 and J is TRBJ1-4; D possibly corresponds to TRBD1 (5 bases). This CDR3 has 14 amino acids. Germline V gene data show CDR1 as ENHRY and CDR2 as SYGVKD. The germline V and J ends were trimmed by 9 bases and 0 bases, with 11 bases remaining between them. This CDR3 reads CAIWDGTTNEKLFF. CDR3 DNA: TGTGCCATTTGGGACGGAACAACTAATGAAAAACTGTTTTTT.